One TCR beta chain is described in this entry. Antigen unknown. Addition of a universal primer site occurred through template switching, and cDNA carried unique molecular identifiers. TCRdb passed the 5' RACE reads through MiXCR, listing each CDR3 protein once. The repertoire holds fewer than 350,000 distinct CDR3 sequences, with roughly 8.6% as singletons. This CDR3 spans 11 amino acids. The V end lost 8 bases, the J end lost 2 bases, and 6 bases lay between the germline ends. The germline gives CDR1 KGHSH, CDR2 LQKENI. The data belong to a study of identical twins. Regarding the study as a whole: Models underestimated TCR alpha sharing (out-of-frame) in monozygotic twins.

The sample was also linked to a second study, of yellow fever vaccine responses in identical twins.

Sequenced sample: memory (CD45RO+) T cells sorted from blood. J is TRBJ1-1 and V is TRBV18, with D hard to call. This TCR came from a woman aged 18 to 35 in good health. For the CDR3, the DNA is TGTGCCAGCGCAGCAAACACTGAAGCTTTCTTT. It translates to CASAANTEAFF.